The present TCR beta chain was sequenced within a study of cytomegalovirus exposure and HLA in healthy donors. Study overall: Early on, a data release was issued that held 80 million to 90 million unique TCRs from HLA-typed donors.

13 Jbeta primers and 60 Vbeta primers were used for the PCR. Libraries were prepared by immunoSEQ multiplex PCR; TCRdb keeps only in-frame clonotypes and omits some of them. This table has roughly 100,000 clones, 69% appearing once. This CDR3 is 14 amino acids long. The V gene's germline CDR1 is MDHEN and CDR2 SYDVKM. The V gene end was trimmed by 3 bases and the J gene end by 2 bases; junction bases not matched to a gene: 3. The chain carries TRBV28 and TRBJ2-7; 8 bases match TRBD2. The source material was PBMCs. The TCR originated in a man younger than 45 in good health and CMV-seronegative. CDR3: CASSFISGAYEQYF. As DNA, the CDR3 is TGTGCCAGCAGTTTTATTAGCGGGGCCTACGAGCAGTACTTC.